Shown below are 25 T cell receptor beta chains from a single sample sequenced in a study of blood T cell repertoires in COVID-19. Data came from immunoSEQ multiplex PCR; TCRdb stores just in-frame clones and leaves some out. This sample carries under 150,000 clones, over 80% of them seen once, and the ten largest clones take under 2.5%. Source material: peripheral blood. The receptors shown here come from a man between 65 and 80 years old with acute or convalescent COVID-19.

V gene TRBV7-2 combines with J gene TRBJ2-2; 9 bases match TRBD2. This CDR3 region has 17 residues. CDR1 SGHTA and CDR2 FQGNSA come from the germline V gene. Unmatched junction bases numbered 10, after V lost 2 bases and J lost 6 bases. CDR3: CASSLSRRGGRSGELFF. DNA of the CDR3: TGTGCCAGCAGCTTATCTCGGCGGGGGGGCCGCTCCGGGGAGCTGTTTTTT.

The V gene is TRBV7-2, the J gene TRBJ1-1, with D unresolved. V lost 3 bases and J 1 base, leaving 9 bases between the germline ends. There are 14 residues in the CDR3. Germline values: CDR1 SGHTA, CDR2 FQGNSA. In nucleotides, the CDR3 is TGTGCCAGCAGCTTTGCAGGTGGGAACACTGAAGCTTTCTTT. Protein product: CASSFAGGNTEAFF. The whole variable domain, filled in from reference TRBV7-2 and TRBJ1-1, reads GAGVSQSPSNKVTEKGKDVELRCDPISGHTALYWYRQSLGQGLEFLIYFQGNSAPDKSGLPSDRFSAERTGGSVSTLTIQRTQQEDSAVYLCASSFAGGNTEAFFGQGTRLTVV.

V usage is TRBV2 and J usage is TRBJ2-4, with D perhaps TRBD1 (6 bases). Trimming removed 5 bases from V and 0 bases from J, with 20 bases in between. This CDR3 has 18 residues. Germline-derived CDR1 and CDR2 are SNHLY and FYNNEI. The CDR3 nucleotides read TGTGCCAGCAGTCCCGGGACACCGAAACGCCTAGCCAAAAACATTCAGTACTTC. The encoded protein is CASSPGTPKRLAKNIQYF.

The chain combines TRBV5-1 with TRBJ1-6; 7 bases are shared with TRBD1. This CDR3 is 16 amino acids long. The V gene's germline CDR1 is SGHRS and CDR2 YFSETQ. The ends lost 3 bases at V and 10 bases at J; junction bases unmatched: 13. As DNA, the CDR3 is TGCGCCAGCAGCTCCGAGGGGGCAGGGAGAGGGTCACCCCTCCACTTT. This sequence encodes CASSSEGAGRGSPLHF.

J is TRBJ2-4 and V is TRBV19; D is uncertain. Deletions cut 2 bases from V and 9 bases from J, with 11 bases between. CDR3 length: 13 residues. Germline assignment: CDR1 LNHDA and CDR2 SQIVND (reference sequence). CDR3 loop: CASSITPTGIQYF. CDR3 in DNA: TGTGCCAGTAGTATAACCCCTACGGGCATTCAGTACTTC.

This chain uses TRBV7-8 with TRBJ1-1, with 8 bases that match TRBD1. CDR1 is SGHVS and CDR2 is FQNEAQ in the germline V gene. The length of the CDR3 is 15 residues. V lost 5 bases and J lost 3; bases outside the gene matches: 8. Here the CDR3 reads CASSARQGWDTEAFF. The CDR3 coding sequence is TGTGCCAGCAGCGCCCGACAGGGGTGGGACACTGAAGCTTTCTTT. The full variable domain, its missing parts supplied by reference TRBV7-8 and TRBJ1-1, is GAGVSQSPRYKVAKRGQDVALRCDPISGHVSLFWYQQALGQGPEFLTYFQNEAQLDKSGLPSDRFFAERPEGSVSTLKIQRTQQEDSAVYLCASSARQGWDTEAFFGQGTRLTVV.

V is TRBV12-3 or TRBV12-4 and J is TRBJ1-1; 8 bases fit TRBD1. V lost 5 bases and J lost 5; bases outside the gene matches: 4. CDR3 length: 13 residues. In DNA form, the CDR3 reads TGTGCCAGCAGTAAACAGGGGGGTACTGAAGCTTTCTTT. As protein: CASSKQGGTEAFF.

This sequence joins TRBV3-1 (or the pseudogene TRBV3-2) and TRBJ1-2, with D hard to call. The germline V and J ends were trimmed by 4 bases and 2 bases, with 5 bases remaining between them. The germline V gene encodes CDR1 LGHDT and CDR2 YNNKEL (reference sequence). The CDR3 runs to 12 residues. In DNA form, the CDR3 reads TGTGCCAGCAGCCTCCTCAACTATGGCTACACCTTC. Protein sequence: CASSLLNYGYTF.

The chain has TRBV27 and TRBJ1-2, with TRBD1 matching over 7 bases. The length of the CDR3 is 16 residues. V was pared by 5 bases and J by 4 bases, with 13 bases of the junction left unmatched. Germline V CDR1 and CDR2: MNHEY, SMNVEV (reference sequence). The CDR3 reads CASSMTGTARSYGYTF. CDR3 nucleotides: TGTGCCAGCAGTATGACCGGGACAGCTAGGAGCTATGGCTACACCTTC.

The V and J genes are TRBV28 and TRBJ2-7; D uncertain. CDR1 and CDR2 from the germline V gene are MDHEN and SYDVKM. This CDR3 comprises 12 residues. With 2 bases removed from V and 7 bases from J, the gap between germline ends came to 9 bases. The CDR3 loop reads CASSLALGEQYF. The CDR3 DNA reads TGTGCCAGCAGTTTAGCCCTCGGTGAGCAGTACTTC. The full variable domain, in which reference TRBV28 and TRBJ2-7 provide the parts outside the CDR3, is DVKVTQSSRYLVKRTGEKVFLECVQDMDHENMFWYRQDPGLGLRLIYFSYDVKMKEKGDIPEGYSVSREKKERFSLILESASTNQTSMYLCASSLALGEQYFGPGTRLTVT.

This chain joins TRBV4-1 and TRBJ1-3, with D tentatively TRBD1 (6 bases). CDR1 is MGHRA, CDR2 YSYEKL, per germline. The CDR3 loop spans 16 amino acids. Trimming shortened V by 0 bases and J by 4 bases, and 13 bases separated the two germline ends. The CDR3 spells CASSQDDRPGGNTIYF. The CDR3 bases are TGCGCCAGCAGCCAAGATGACAGGCCCGGAGGAAACACCATATATTTT.

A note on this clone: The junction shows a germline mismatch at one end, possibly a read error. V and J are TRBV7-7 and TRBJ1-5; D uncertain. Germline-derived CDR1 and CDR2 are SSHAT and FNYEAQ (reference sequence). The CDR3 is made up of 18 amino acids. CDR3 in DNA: TGTGCTAGCAGCTTAGGGCTTAGTATGAGGGCGGGAAATCAGCCCCAGCATTTT. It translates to CASSLGLSMRAGNQPQHF.

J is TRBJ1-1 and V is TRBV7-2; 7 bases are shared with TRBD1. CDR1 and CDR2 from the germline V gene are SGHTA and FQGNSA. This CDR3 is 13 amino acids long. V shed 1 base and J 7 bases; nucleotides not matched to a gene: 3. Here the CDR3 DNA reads TGTGCCAGCAGCTTAGTGAGGGACAGTGAAGCTTTCTTT. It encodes CASSLVRDSEAFF.

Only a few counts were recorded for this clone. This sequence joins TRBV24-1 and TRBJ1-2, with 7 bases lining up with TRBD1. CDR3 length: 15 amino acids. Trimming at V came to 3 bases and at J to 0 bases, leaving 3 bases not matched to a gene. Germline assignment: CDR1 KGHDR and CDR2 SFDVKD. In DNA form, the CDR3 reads TGTGCCACCAGTGATACCGGGACAGCTAACTATGGCTACACCTTC. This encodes CATSDTGTANYGYTF.

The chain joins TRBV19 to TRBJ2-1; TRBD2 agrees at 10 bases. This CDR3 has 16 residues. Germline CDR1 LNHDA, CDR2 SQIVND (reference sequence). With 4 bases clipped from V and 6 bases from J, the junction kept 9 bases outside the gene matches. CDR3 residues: CASSNPSGGFSNEQFF. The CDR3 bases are TGTGCCAGTAGTAACCCTAGCGGGGGCTTTAGCAATGAGCAGTTCTTC.

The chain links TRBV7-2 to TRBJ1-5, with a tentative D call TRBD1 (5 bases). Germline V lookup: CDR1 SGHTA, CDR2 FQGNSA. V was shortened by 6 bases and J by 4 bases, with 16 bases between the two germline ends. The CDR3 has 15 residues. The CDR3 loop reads CASRLRGGENQPQHF. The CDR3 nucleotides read TGTGCCAGCAGACTCCGCGGGGGTGAGAATCAGCCCCAGCATTTT.

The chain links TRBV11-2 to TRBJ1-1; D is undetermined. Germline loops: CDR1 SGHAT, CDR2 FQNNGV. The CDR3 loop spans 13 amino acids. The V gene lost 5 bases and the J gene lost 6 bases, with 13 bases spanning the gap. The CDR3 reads CASSLGRGAEAFF. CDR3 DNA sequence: TGTGCCAGCAGCCTCGGGAGAGGAGCTGAAGCTTTCTTT. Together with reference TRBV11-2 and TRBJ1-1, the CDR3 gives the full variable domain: EAGVAQSPRYKIIEKRQSVAFWCNPISGHATLYWYQQILGQGPKLLIQFQNNGVVDDSQLPKDRFSAERLKGVDSTLKIQPAKLEDSAVYLCASSLGRGAEAFFGQGTRLTVV.

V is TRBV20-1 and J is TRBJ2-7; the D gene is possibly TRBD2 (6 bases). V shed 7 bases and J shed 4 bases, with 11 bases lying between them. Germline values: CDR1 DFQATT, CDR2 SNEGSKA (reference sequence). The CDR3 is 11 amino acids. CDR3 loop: CSGGNGYEQYF. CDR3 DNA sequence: TGCAGTGGCGGGAACGGTTACGAGCAGTACTTC.

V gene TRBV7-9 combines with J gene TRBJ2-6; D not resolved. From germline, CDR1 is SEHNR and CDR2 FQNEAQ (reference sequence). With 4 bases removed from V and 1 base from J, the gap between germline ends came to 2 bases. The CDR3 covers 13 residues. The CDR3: CASSSSGANVLTF. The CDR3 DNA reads TGTGCCAGCAGCTCTTCTGGGGCCAACGTCCTGACTTTC.

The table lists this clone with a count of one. CDR3 DNA: TGTGCCAGTAGTTCGACAACAGGTTGGAATCAGCCCCAGCATTTT. Translating gives CASSSTTGWNQPQHF. This chain links TRBV19 with TRBJ1-5; D possibly corresponds to TRBD1 (5 bases). Trimming cost V 5 bases and J 4 bases, with 15 bases left between them. In germline, CDR1 is LNHDA, CDR2 SQIVND (reference sequence). The CDR3 extends over 15 amino acids.

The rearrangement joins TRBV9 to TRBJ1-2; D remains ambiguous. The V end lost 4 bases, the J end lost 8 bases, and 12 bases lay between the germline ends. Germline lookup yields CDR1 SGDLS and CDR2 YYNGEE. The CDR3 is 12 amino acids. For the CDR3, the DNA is TGTGCCAGCAGCTCCGAGCCGCGCGGCTACACCTTC. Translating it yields CASSSEPRGYTF.

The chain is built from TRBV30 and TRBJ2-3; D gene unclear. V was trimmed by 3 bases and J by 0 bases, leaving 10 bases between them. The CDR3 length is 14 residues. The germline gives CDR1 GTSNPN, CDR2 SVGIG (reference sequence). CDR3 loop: CAWRRPLSTDTQYF. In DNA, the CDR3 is TGTGCCTGGAGGAGGCCGCTTAGCACAGATACGCAGTATTTT. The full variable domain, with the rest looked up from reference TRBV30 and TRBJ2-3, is SQTIHQWPATLVQPVGSPLSLECTVEGTSNPNLYWYRQAAGRGLQLLFYSVGIGQISSEVPQNLSASRPQDRQFILSSKKLLLSDSGFYLCAWRRPLSTDTQYFGPGTRLTVL.

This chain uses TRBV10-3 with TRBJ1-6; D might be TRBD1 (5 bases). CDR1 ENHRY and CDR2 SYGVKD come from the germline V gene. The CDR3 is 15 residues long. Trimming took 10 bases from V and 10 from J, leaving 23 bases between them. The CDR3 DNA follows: TGTGCCACCTCCTCTGGGGGAGGGGCTCAATCACCCCTCCACTTT. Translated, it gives CATSSGGGAQSPLHF.

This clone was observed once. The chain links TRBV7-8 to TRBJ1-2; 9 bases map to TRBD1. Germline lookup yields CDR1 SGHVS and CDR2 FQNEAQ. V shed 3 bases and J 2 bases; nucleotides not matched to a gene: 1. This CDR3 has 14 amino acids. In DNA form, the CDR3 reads TGTGCCAGCAGCTTGGGGACAGGGAACTATGGCTACACCTTC. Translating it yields CASSLGTGNYGYTF.

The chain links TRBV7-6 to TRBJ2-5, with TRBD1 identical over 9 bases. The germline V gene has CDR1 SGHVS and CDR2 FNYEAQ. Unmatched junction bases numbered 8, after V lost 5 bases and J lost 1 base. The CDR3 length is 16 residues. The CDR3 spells CASSASGQGFQETQYF. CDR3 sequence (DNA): TGTGCCAGCAGCGCCTCGGGACAGGGATTCCAAGAGACCCAGTACTTC.